The next 15 T cell receptor beta chains were all read from a single sample in a study of regulatory T cells in long-lasting Graves disease. As for time point: newly diagnosed GD, antithyroid drugs for less than 3 months. Construction of the TCR library relied on RNA isolated from PBMCs. In building TCR beta libraries, iRepertoire HTBI primers were used together with Arm-PCR of CDR3 regions. One entry per CDR3 protein results from TCRdb running MiXCR on the multiplex PCR reads. The sample records about 470,000 distinct CDR3 sequences, 14% to 15% being singletons. These data were likewise used in another study, on T cells in Graves' hyperthyroidism and ophthalmopathy.

This specimen consisted of peripheral blood mononuclear cells (PBMCs), obtained at new diagnosis, from a patient treated with antithyroid drugs. The receptor set was obtained from a young woman with Graves disease.

This clonotype was recorded many times. The chain is built from TRBV20-1 and TRBJ2-7; D uncertain. The length of the CDR3 is 13 residues. The V gene lost 4 bases and the J gene lost 0 bases, with 10 bases spanning the gap. CDR1 DFQATT and CDR2 SNEGSKA come from the germline V gene (reference sequence). The chain's CDR3 is CSAIGRSSYEQYF. For the CDR3, the DNA is TGCAGTGCTATAGGCCGGAGCTCCTACGAGCAGTACTTC.

This clonotype was counted many times. The chain joins TRBV9 to TRBJ2-1, with D possibly being TRBD2 (5 bases). V lost 5 bases and J 8 bases, leaving 8 bases between the germline ends. The CDR3 extends over 11 amino acids. The germline CDR1 and CDR2 sequences are SGDLS and YYNGEE. CDR3 sequence: CASSEGDEQFF. CDR3 coding DNA: TGTGCCAGCAGTGAGGGCGATGAGCAGTTCTTC.

Concerning this clonotype: This could be a read error, since a much larger clone is one nucleotide away. The CDR3 spells CATSRTSGETQFF. In DNA form, the CDR3 reads TGTGCCACCAGCAGGACTTCCGGAGAGACCCAGTTCTTC. The V call is TRBV15, the J call TRBJ2-1, with unresolved D. Trimming removed 3 bases at V and 13 bases at J, with 16 bases between. CDR3 length equals 13 residues. CDR1 LNHNV and CDR2 YYDKDF come from the germline V gene (reference sequence).

This clonotype was seen many times. V is TRBV11-3 and J is TRBJ1-3, with D tentatively TRBD1 (5 bases). The germline CDR1 and CDR2 sequences are SGHNT and YENEEA. The length of the CDR3 is 18 residues. V gave up 1 base and J gave up 4 bases, with 20 bases separating them. The CDR3 region is CASSLGGRWSRSGNTIYF. The CDR3 DNA follows: TGTGCCAGCAGCTTAGGGGGCCGTTGGAGCCGATCGGGAAACACCATATATTTT.

This clonotype has ten or more counts. This chain connects TRBV7-9 to TRBJ2-7; 7 bases map to TRBD1. CDR1 is SEHNR, CDR2 FQNEAQ, per germline (reference sequence). The CDR3 length is 16 residues. The J segment lost 4 bases and the V segment lost 1 base, leaving 10 bases of the junction unmatched. The DNA of the CDR3 is TGTGCCAGCAGCTTAGACGAGGCAGGGGGTACGTACGAGCAGTACTTC. This sequence encodes CASSLDEAGGTYEQYF.

On this clonotype: Given a much more abundant clone one base away, this may be a read error. The V and J genes are TRBV11-2 and TRBJ2-1; D not resolved. Germline V CDR1 and CDR2: SGHAT, FQNNGV. The length of the CDR3 is 15 residues. CDR3 sequence (DNA): TGTGCCAGCAGCTTGGCTTGGAGCTCCTGCAATGAGCAGTTCTTC. This gives the protein CASSLAWSSCNEQFF.

This clonotype came up many times. The chain is built from TRBV6-1 and TRBJ2-2, with D possibly TRBD2 on 6 matching bases. V lost 9 bases and J 4 bases, leaving 15 bases between the germline ends. Germline V gene sequence: CDR1 MNHNS, CDR2 SASEGT. CDR3 length: 14 residues. In DNA form, the CDR3 reads TGTGCCAGTGAGGTCGGGAGACTCACCGGGGAGCTGTTTTTT. This gives the protein CASEVGRLTGELFF.

This clonotype was counted at least ten times. The V gene is TRBV12-3 or TRBV12-4, the J gene TRBJ2-5; 8 bases agree with TRBD2. The J call may be in error: the DNA end matches TRBJ2-1 better. The CDR3 sequence is 14 residues long. The CDR3 loop reads CASSQAGVDNEQFF. CDR3 nucleotide sequence: TGTGCCAGCAGTCAAGCGGGAGTCGACAATGAGCAGTTCTTC.

There are many counts of this clonotype. The chain couples TRBV12-3 or TRBV12-4 to TRBJ2-7; 9 bases line up with TRBD1. The length of the CDR3 is 14 residues. J gave up 2 bases and V 5 bases, and 4 bases lay outside the gene matches. In nucleotides, the CDR3 is TGTGCCAGCAGTACCACAGGGGGCCCCTACGAGCAGTACTTC. This translates into CASSTTGGPYEQYF.

This clonotype was counted ten times or more. The chain uses TRBV6-4 and TRBJ1-1, with D possibly being TRBD1 (5 bases). In germline, CDR1 is MRHNA, CDR2 SNTAGT. Between the trimmed V and J ends, which lost 5 bases and 4 bases, there was a span of 14 bases. The CDR3 loop spans 14 amino acids. This chain's CDR3 is CASSYGAGGTEAFF. In DNA form, the CDR3 reads TGTGCCAGCAGTTACGGGGCGGGTGGCACTGAAGCTTTCTTT.

Worth noting for this clonotype: This may come from a read error, since a much larger clone is one base off. This chain connects TRBV6-1 to TRBJ1-2; unclear D gene. CDR1 and CDR2 from the germline V gene are MNHNS and SASEGT. This CDR3 has 13 amino acids. In DNA form, the CDR3 reads TGTGCCAGCAGTGAGAGGACGGTGGATGGCTGCACCTTC. Translating gives CASSERTVDGCTF.

This chain links TRBV27 with TRBJ1-5, with D tentatively TRBD1 (6 bases). The CDR3 runs 17 residues. Trimming shortened V by 4 bases and J by 2 bases, and 18 bases separated the two germline ends. Germline V gives CDR1 MNHEY, CDR2 SMNVEV (reference sequence). Here the CDR3 DNA reads TGTGCCAGCAGTTCTTACTCCGGGGCAGGGGGCAATCAGCCCCAGCATTTT. Translated: CASSSYSGAGGNQPQHF.

This chain links TRBV10-3 with TRBJ2-7; D assignment may be TRBD1 or TRBD2 (5 bases each). Germline CDR1 and CDR2: ENHRY and SYGVKD. The CDR3 runs 13 residues. Trimming removed 3 bases at V and 1 base at J, with 7 bases between. This CDR3 reads CAISEEGSYEQYF. CDR3 in DNA: TGTGCCATCAGTGAAGAGGGGTCCTACGAGCAGTACTTC.

This clonotype showed up many times. The V call is TRBV7-3, the J call TRBJ2-7; D is uncertain. The CDR3 extends over 13 amino acids. Germline-derived CDR1 and CDR2 are SGHTA and FQGTGA. V was shortened by 4 bases and J by 4 bases, with 11 bases between the two germline ends. For the CDR3, the DNA is TGTGCCAGCAGCTCGGACGGAAAATACGAGCAGTACTTC. This sequence encodes CASSSDGKYEQYF.

This clonotype was seen at least ten times. This chain links TRBV7-9 with TRBJ2-5, with 7 bases matching TRBD2. Germline loops: CDR1 SEHNR, CDR2 FQNEAQ (reference sequence). The CDR3 runs to 14 residues. V lost 3 bases to trimming and J lost 4 bases; unmatched junction nucleotides: 5. CDR3 nucleotides: TGTGCCAGCAGCTTTGCCGCGGGAGCAGAGACCCAGTACTTC. Translated, it gives CASSFAAGAETQYF. Together with reference TRBV7-9 and TRBJ2-5, the CDR3 gives the full variable domain: DTGVSQNPRHKITKRGQNVTFRCDPISEHNRLYWYRQTLGQGPEFLTYFQNEAQLEKSRLLSDRFSAERPKGSFSTLEIQRTEQGDSAMYLCASSFAAGAETQYFGPGTRLLVL.